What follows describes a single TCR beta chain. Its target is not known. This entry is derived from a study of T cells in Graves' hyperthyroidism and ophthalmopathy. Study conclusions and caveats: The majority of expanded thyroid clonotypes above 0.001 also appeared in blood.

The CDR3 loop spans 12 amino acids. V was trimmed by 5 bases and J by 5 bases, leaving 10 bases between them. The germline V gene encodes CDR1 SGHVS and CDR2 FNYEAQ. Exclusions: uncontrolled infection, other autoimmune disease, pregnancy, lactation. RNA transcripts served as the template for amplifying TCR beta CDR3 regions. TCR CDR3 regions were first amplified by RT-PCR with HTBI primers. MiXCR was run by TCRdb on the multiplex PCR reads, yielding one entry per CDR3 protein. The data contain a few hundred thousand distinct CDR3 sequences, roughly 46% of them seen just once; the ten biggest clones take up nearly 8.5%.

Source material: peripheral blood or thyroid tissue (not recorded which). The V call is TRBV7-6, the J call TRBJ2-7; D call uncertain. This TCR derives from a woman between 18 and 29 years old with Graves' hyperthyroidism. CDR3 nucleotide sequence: TGTGCCAGCAGCCCAGGCTTCGACGAGCAGTACTTC. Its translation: CASSPGFDEQYF.